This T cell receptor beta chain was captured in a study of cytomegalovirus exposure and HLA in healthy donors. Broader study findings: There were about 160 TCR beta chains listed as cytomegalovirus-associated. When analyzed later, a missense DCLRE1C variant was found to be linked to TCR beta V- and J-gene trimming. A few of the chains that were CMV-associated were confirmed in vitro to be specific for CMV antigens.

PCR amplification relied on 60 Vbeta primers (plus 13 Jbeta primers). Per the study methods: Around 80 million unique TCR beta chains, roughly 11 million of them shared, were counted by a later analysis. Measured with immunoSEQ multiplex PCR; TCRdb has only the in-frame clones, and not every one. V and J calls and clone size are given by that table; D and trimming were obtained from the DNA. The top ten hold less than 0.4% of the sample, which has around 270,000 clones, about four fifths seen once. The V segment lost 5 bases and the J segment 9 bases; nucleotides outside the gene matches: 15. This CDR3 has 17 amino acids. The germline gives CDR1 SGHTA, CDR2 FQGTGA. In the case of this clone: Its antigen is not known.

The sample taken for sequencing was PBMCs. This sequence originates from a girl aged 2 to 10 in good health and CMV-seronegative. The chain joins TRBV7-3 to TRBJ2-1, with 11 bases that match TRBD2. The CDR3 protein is CASSPFTGTSGRSEQFF. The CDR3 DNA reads TGTGCCAGCAGCCCCTTCACCGGGACTAGCGGAAGGAGTGAGCAGTTCTTC.